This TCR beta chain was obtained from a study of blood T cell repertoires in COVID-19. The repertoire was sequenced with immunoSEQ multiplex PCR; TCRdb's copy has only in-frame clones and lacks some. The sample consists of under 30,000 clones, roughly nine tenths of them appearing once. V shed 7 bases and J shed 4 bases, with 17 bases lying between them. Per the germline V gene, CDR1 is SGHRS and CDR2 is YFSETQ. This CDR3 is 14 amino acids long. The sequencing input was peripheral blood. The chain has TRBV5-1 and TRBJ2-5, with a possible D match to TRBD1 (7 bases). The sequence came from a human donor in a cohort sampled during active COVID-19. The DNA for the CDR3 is TGCGCCAGCGGCAACAGGGGAGGTGTAGAGACCCAGTACTTC. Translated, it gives CASGNRGGVETQYF.